Listed below are T cell receptor beta chains from one sample, sequenced in a study of T cells in Graves' hyperthyroidism and ophthalmopathy. TCRdb re-called the multiplex PCR reads with MiXCR, one entry per CDR3 protein. The sample lists 490,000 or so distinct CDR3 sequences, just under 20% occurring once. The sample comprised blood. These receptors were collected from a man aged 35-49 years with Graves' ophthalmopathy. Both conserved end residues are part of each CDR3. Fields, in order: V gene, CDR3 length, J gene, D gene, clone size, CDR3 protein, CDR3 DNA. A D gene is named only where the DNA matches it firmly. The listing skips clone size in some rows; elsewhere it reads once, few, many or a size class.

v_call: TRBV13; cdr3_length: 12; j_call: TRBJ2-7; d_call: .; clone_size: many; cdr3_aa: CATGGGTYEQYF; cdr3_nt: TGTGCCACTGGTGGGGGAACCTACGAGCAGTACTTC
v_call: TRBV20-1; cdr3_length: 16; j_call: TRBJ2-1; d_call: TRBD2; clone_size: .; cdr3_aa: CSARKGTSGGAHEQFF; cdr3_nt: TGCAGTGCTAGAAAAGGGACTAGCGGGGGGGCGCATGAGCAGTTCTTC
v_call: TRBV5-1; cdr3_length: 16; j_call: TRBJ2-1; d_call: TRBD2; clone_size: few; cdr3_aa: CASSQESGGRNTEQFF; cdr3_nt: TGCGCCAGCAGCCAGGAGTCGGGGGGGCGGAATACTGAGCAGTTCTTC
v_call: TRBV5-1; cdr3_length: 15; j_call: TRBJ1-3; d_call: .; clone_size: few; cdr3_aa: CASSFSARSGNTIYF; cdr3_nt: TGCGCCAGCAGCTTTTCCGCCCGGTCTGGAAACACCATATATTTT
v_call: TRBV6-1; cdr3_length: 15; j_call: TRBJ1-2; d_call: .; clone_size: .; cdr3_aa: CASSEGAGAFYGYTF; cdr3_nt: TGTGCCAGCAGTGAAGGGGCAGGGGCCTTCTATGGCTACACCTTC
v_call: TRBV6-5; cdr3_length: 15; j_call: TRBJ1-2; d_call: .; clone_size: .; cdr3_aa: CASSYSRAVNYGYTF; cdr3_nt: TGTGCCAGCAGTTACTCGAGGGCAGTTAACTATGGCTACACCTTC
v_call: TRBV6-1; cdr3_length: 16; j_call: TRBJ2-1; d_call: TRBD1; clone_size: .; cdr3_aa: CASRKTGTGVNNEQFF; cdr3_nt: TGTGCCAGCAGAAAAACCGGGACAGGGGTTAACAATGAGCAGTTCTTC
v_call: TRBV27; cdr3_length: 16; j_call: TRBJ1-5; d_call: TRBD1; clone_size: .; cdr3_aa: CASRPTGIGSNQPQHF; cdr3_nt: TGTGCCAGCAGGCCGACAGGGATCGGAAGCAATCAGCCCCAGCATTTT
v_call: TRBV7-2; cdr3_length: 14; j_call: TRBJ1-1; d_call: .; clone_size: many; cdr3_aa: CASSLGGPRGEAFF; cdr3_nt: TGTGCCAGCAGCTTAGGAGGGCCACGAGGTGAAGCTTTCTTT
v_call: TRBV12-3/TRBV12-4; cdr3_length: 15; j_call: TRBJ1-6; d_call: TRBD1; clone_size: few; cdr3_aa: CASSQGGAGSSPLHF; cdr3_nt: TGTGCCAGCAGCCAAGGGGGCGCGGGTAGTTCACCCCTCCACTTT
v_call: TRBV30; cdr3_length: 11; j_call: TRBJ1-1; d_call: .; clone_size: many; cdr3_aa: CAWSLPYEAFF; cdr3_nt: TGTGCCTGGAGTCTCCCGTATGAAGCTTTCTTT
v_call: TRBV18; cdr3_length: 13; j_call: TRBJ1-2; d_call: .; clone_size: .; cdr3_aa: CASSSGTETGYTF; cdr3_nt: TGTGCCAGCTCATCTGGGACGGAGACTGGCTACACCTTC
v_call: TRBV3-1; cdr3_length: 14; j_call: TRBJ2-4; d_call: TRBD1; clone_size: few; cdr3_aa: CASGQGGRENIQYF; cdr3_nt: TGTGCCAGCGGCCAAGGGGGCCGGGAAAACATTCAGTACTTC
v_call: TRBV29-1; cdr3_length: 13; j_call: TRBJ2-4; d_call: .; clone_size: few; cdr3_aa: CSAWGGAKNIQYF; cdr3_nt: TGCAGCGCCTGGGGTGGGGCCAAAAACATTCAGTACTTC
v_call: TRBV6-1; cdr3_length: 15; j_call: TRBJ1-1; d_call: .; clone_size: many; cdr3_aa: CASTARRTANTEAFF; cdr3_nt: TGTGCCAGCACCGCCCGGCGGACGGCGAACACTGAAGCTTTCTTT
v_call: TRBV6-2/TRBV6-3; cdr3_length: 12; j_call: TRBJ1-5; d_call: .; clone_size: .; cdr3_aa: CASSFLNQPQHF; cdr3_nt: TGTGCCAGCAGTTTCCTAAATCAGCCCCAGCATTTT
v_call: TRBV20-1; cdr3_length: 16; j_call: TRBJ2-3; d_call: TRBD2; clone_size: many; cdr3_aa: CSARDVSGRGSDTQYF; cdr3_nt: TGCAGTGCTAGAGATGTCAGCGGGAGGGGGTCAGATACGCAGTATTTT
v_call: TRBV6-1; cdr3_length: 14; j_call: TRBJ2-3; d_call: .; clone_size: .; cdr3_aa: CATQKGLPAGTQYF; cdr3_nt: TGTGCCACCCAAAAGGGACTCCCGGCTGGTACGCAGTATTTT
v_call: TRBV7-2; cdr3_length: 16; j_call: TRBJ2-1; d_call: TRBD2; clone_size: few; cdr3_aa: CASSWWTSGRVNEQFF; cdr3_nt: TGTGCCAGCAGCTGGTGGACTAGCGGGAGGGTCAATGAGCAGTTCTTC
v_call: TRBV7-6; cdr3_length: 16; j_call: TRBJ2-3; d_call: .; clone_size: .; cdr3_aa: CASSPGGGRRTDTQYF; cdr3_nt: TGTGCCAGCAGCCCAGGGGGAGGCCGGCGCACAGATACGCAGTATTTT
v_call: TRBV2; cdr3_length: 11; j_call: TRBJ2-2; d_call: .; clone_size: many; cdr3_aa: CATKGSGELFF; cdr3_nt: TGTGCCACCAAGGGGTCCGGGGAGCTGTTTTTT
v_call: TRBV5-1; cdr3_length: 13; j_call: TRBJ1-1; d_call: .; clone_size: many; cdr3_aa: CASSSNAGGEAFF; cdr3_nt: TGCGCCAGCAGCTCAAATGCGGGGGGTGAAGCTTTCTTT
v_call: TRBV3-1; cdr3_length: 17; j_call: TRBJ2-7; d_call: TRBD2; clone_size: many; cdr3_aa: CASSKTRGLAGSYEQYF; cdr3_nt: TGTGCCAGCAGCAAAACTAGGGGACTAGCGGGGTCCTACGAGCAGTACTTC
v_call: TRBV5-1; cdr3_length: 14; j_call: TRBJ2-3; d_call: .; clone_size: many; cdr3_aa: CASSLQLETDTQYF; cdr3_nt: TGCGCCAGCAGCTTGCAGCTAGAAACAGATACGCAGTATTTT
v_call: TRBV6-9; cdr3_length: 15; j_call: TRBJ2-7; d_call: .; clone_size: .; cdr3_aa: CASSFGGSGSYEQYF; cdr3_nt: TGTGCCAGCAGTTTCGGGGGATCAGGCTCCTACGAGCAGTACTTC
v_call: TRBV7-9; cdr3_length: 12; j_call: TRBJ2-3; d_call: .; clone_size: many; cdr3_aa: CASSLKSDTQYF; cdr3_nt: TGTGCCAGCAGCTTAAAATCCGATACGCAGTATTTT
v_call: TRBV27; cdr3_length: 16; j_call: TRBJ2-2; d_call: TRBD2; clone_size: many; cdr3_aa: CASSFSGRAGNGELFF; cdr3_nt: TGTGCCAGCAGTTTTAGCGGGAGGGCCGGTAACGGGGAGCTGTTTTTT
v_call: TRBV28; cdr3_length: 16; j_call: TRBJ1-2; d_call: TRBD1; clone_size: many; cdr3_aa: CASSLGQLLANYGYTF; cdr3_nt: TGTGCCAGCAGTTTGGGACAGCTGTTAGCTAACTATGGCTACACCTTC
v_call: TRBV19; cdr3_length: 13; j_call: TRBJ1-2; d_call: .; clone_size: few; cdr3_aa: CATARGGLYGYTF; cdr3_nt: TGTGCCACCGCGCGAGGGGGACTCTATGGCTACACCTTC
v_call: TRBV3-1; cdr3_length: 16; j_call: TRBJ2-1; d_call: TRBD1; clone_size: .; cdr3_aa: CASSPIRQGWNNEQFF; cdr3_nt: TGTGCCAGCAGCCCTATTCGACAGGGTTGGAACAATGAGCAGTTCTTC
v_call: TRBV9; cdr3_length: 15; j_call: TRBJ2-7; d_call: TRBD2; clone_size: few; cdr3_aa: CASSAGLAGDDEQYF; cdr3_nt: TGTGCCAGCAGCGCCGGACTAGCGGGAGATGACGAGCAGTACTTC
v_call: TRBV28; cdr3_length: 15; j_call: TRBJ2-5; d_call: TRBD1; clone_size: many; cdr3_aa: CASSSRDSYQETQYF; cdr3_nt: TGTGCCAGCAGTTCCCGGGACAGTTACCAAGAGACCCAGTACTTC
v_call: TRBV12-3/TRBV12-4; cdr3_length: 18; j_call: TRBJ2-3; d_call: TRBD2; clone_size: many; cdr3_aa: CASSLLASGGFGTDTQYF; cdr3_nt: TGTGCCAGCAGTTTATTGGCTAGCGGGGGGTTTGGCACAGATACGCAGTATTTT
v_call: TRBV7-9; cdr3_length: 14; j_call: TRBJ2-3; d_call: TRBD2; clone_size: .; cdr3_aa: CASSSLAGADTQYF; cdr3_nt: TGTGCCAGCAGCTCCTTAGCGGGAGCCGATACGCAGTATTTT
v_call: TRBV7-9; cdr3_length: 15; j_call: TRBJ2-5; d_call: .; clone_size: many; cdr3_aa: CASSFQRGQQETQYF; cdr3_nt: TGTGCCAGCAGCTTCCAGCGGGGACAACAAGAGACCCAGTACTTC
v_call: TRBV28; cdr3_length: 16; j_call: TRBJ2-7; d_call: TRBD1; clone_size: many; cdr3_aa: CASSLILRDSPYEQYF; cdr3_nt: TGTGCCAGCAGTTTAATCCTACGGGACAGCCCCTACGAGCAGTACTTC
v_call: TRBV20-1; cdr3_length: 16; j_call: TRBJ2-7; d_call: TRBD2; clone_size: few; cdr3_aa: CSARDFLAGEKYEQYF; cdr3_nt: TGCAGTGCTAGAGATTTCCTAGCGGGAGAGAAGTACGAGCAGTACTTC
v_call: TRBV7-3; cdr3_length: 14; j_call: TRBJ2-7; d_call: .; clone_size: .; cdr3_aa: CASSPGRNSYEQYF; cdr3_nt: TGTGCCAGCAGCCCCGGACGGAACTCCTACGAGCAGTACTTC
v_call: TRBV27; cdr3_length: 15; j_call: TRBJ2-7; d_call: .; clone_size: .; cdr3_aa: CASSLGSGAPYEQYF; cdr3_nt: TGTGCCAGCAGTTTAGGGTCAGGGGCCCCCTACGAGCAGTACTTC
v_call: TRBV9; cdr3_length: 14; j_call: TRBJ2-3; d_call: TRBD2; clone_size: .; cdr3_aa: CASSLPSGGDTQYF; cdr3_nt: TGTGCCAGCAGCTTGCCTAGCGGGGGGGATACGCAGTATTTT
v_call: TRBV9; cdr3_length: 15; j_call: TRBJ1-5; d_call: TRBD1; clone_size: .; cdr3_aa: CASSAGTGLVQPQHF; cdr3_nt: TGTGCCAGCAGTGCCGGGACAGGCCTTGTTCAGCCCCAGCATTTT
v_call: TRBV18; cdr3_length: 16; j_call: TRBJ1-4; d_call: .; clone_size: .; cdr3_aa: CASSPEGGRGDEKLFF; cdr3_nt: TGTGCCAGCTCACCTGAGGGAGGAAGAGGTGATGAAAAACTGTTTTTT
v_call: TRBV27; cdr3_length: 16; j_call: TRBJ1-1; d_call: .; clone_size: many; cdr3_aa: CASSLMKTHMNTEAFF; cdr3_nt: TGTGCCAGCAGTTTAATGAAGACCCACATGAACACTGAAGCTTTCTTT
v_call: TRBV15; cdr3_length: 15; j_call: TRBJ2-5; d_call: TRBD2; clone_size: few; cdr3_aa: CATSTGGLAQETQYF; cdr3_nt: TGTGCCACCAGCACCGGCGGACTAGCCCAAGAGACCCAGTACTTC
v_call: TRBV12-3/TRBV12-4; cdr3_length: 13; j_call: TRBJ2-1; d_call: .; clone_size: few; cdr3_aa: CASSITVNNEQFF; cdr3_nt: TGTGCCAGCAGTATTACAGTCAACAATGAGCAGTTCTTC
v_call: TRBV2; cdr3_length: 15; j_call: TRBJ2-3; d_call: .; clone_size: many; cdr3_aa: CASSDVGRTLDTQYF; cdr3_nt: TGTGCCAGCAGTGACGTGGGACGGACGCTAGATACGCAGTATTTT
v_call: TRBV6-1; cdr3_length: 15; j_call: TRBJ1-2; d_call: TRBD1; clone_size: few; cdr3_aa: CASGVRTGANYGYTF; cdr3_nt: TGTGCCAGCGGTGTGAGGACAGGGGCGAACTATGGCTACACCTTC
v_call: TRBV3-1; cdr3_length: 14; j_call: TRBJ2-7; d_call: TRBD1; clone_size: many; cdr3_aa: CASSPPDRDYEQYF; cdr3_nt: TGTGCCAGCAGCCCTCCTGACAGGGACTACGAGCAGTACTTC
v_call: TRBV7-3; cdr3_length: 14; j_call: TRBJ2-2; d_call: .; clone_size: few; cdr3_aa: CASSSTEPTGELFF; cdr3_nt: TGTGCCAGCAGCTCTACAGAGCCCACCGGGGAGCTGTTTTTT
v_call: TRBV7-6; cdr3_length: 13; j_call: TRBJ1-2; d_call: TRBD1; clone_size: .; cdr3_aa: CASSPDRAVGYTF; cdr3_nt: TGTGCCAGCAGCCCGGACAGGGCCGTCGGCTACACCTTC
v_call: TRBV12-3/TRBV12-4; cdr3_length: 11; j_call: TRBJ1-5; d_call: .; clone_size: many; cdr3_aa: CASSLGHGVHF; cdr3_nt: TGTGCCAGCAGTCTTGGCCACGGCGTACATTTT
v_call: TRBV7-9; cdr3_length: 12; j_call: TRBJ2-5; d_call: TRBD1; clone_size: once; cdr3_aa: CASSGDRGTQYF; cdr3_nt: TGTGCCAGCAGCGGGGACAGGGGAACCCAGTACTTC